These 2 T cell receptor beta chains originate from one sample sequenced in a study of T-cell reconstitution after alpha-beta-depleted transplantation in children. The TCRbeta library was prepared with unique molecular identifiers. TCRdb fed the PCR reads into MiXCR, producing one record per CDR3 protein. The sample has around 380,000 distinct CDR3 sequences, about 11% seen once. The sample in question was PBMCs from the stem cell graft donor, obtained from the stem cell graft. The receptors derive from a human donor who donated a stem cell graft to a child with acute myeloid leukemia.

The V gene is TRBV5-6, the J gene TRBJ2-1; D might be TRBD1 (5 bases). The CDR3 is 16 amino acids. Per germline, CDR1 SGHDT and CDR2 YYEEEE. The V gene lost 1 base and the J gene lost 4 bases, with 15 bases spanning the gap. CDR3 region: CASSLLVGQGYNEQFF. Written as DNA, the CDR3 is TGTGCCAGCAGCTTGTTAGTGGGGCAAGGGTACAATGAGCAGTTCTTC. Using reference TRBV5-6 and TRBJ2-1 for the parts outside the CDR3, the full variable domain is DAGVTQSPTHLIKTRGQQVTLRCSPKSGHDTVSWYQQALGQGPQFIFQYYEEEERQRGNFPDRFSGHQFPNYSSELNVNALLLGDSALYLCASSLLVGQGYNEQFFGPGTRLTVL.

This chain links TRBV7-6 with TRBJ2-2, with D unresolved. Germline V lookup: CDR1 SGHVS, CDR2 FNYEAQ. The V end lost 5 bases, the J end lost 5 bases, and 15 bases lay between the germline ends. CDR3 length: 15 amino acids. CDR3 loop: CASSATSLGTGELFF. Here the CDR3 DNA reads TGTGCCAGCAGCGCCACAAGTCTGGGGACCGGGGAGCTGTTTTTT.